Shown below are 7 T cell receptor beta chains from a single sample sequenced in a study of T cell responses to AZD1222 COVID-19 vaccine. Sequencing used immunoSEQ multiplex PCR; TCRdb keeps in-frame clones, though not all of them. This repertoire shows approximately 64,000 clones, 65% to 85% found once; its top ten account for roughly 7.3%. The source was peripheral blood, collected on day 0 of AZD1222 vaccination. These receptors came from an adult in good health.

V usage is TRBV2 and J usage is TRBJ2-7; TRBD2 aligns across 7 bases. Germline trimming cut 5 bases from V and 2 bases from J; bases unmatched to any gene: 3. In germline, CDR1 is SNHLY, CDR2 FYNNEI. The CDR3 is made up of 13 amino acids. CDR3 bases: TGTGCCAGCAGTTGGGGGGGGGCCTACGAGCAGTACTTC. Encoded protein: CASSWGGAYEQYF.

The V call is TRBV9, the J call TRBJ2-7, with 8 bases lining up with TRBD1. The CDR3 totals 13 residues. J lost 6 bases, V lost 4 bases, and 6 bases had no gene match. Germline values: CDR1 SGDLS, CDR2 YYNGEE. In DNA, the CDR3 is TGTGCCAGCAGCACTCAGGGGGCTGGCGAGCAGTACTTC. It specifies CASSTQGAGEQYF. Supplemented by reference TRBV9 and TRBJ2-7, the full variable domain reads DSGVTQTPKHLITATGQRVTLRCSPRSGDLSVYWYQQSLDQGLQFLIQYYNGEERAKGNILERFSAQQFPDLHSELNLSSLELGDSALYFCASSTQGAGEQYFGPGTRLTVT.

The V gene is TRBV7-9, the J gene TRBJ1-1; D not resolved. Deletions cut 1 base from V and 8 bases from J, with 11 bases between. CDR3 length: 13 amino acids. Germline assignment: CDR1 SEHNR and CDR2 FQNEAQ (reference sequence). The CDR3 loop is CASSLDSGGEAFF. In DNA form, the CDR3 reads TGTGCCAGCAGCTTAGATTCGGGCGGGGAAGCTTTCTTT.

The gene calls are TRBV3-1 (or the pseudogene TRBV3-2) and TRBJ1-5; 7 bases fit TRBD1. This CDR3 comprises 14 residues. The germline V gene encodes CDR1 LGHDT and CDR2 YNNKEL (reference sequence). The ends lost 1 base at V and 7 bases at J; junction bases unmatched: 4. CDR3 sequence: CASSQGGGVQPQHF. The CDR3 DNA is TGTGCCAGCAGCCAAGGAGGGGGCGTCCAGCCCCAGCATTTT.

The chain is built from TRBV4-3 and TRBJ1-2, with 9 bases fitting TRBD1. Losses at the gene ends were 0 bases for V and 7 bases for J; bases not matched to a gene: 12. This CDR3 is built from 17 residues. The V gene's germline CDR1 is LGHNA and CDR2 YSLEER. The CDR3 loop is CASSQDPAGTGITGYTF. The CDR3 nucleotides read TGCGCCAGCAGCCAAGATCCCGCCGGGACAGGGATCACTGGCTACACCTTC.

CDR3 residues: CASSYPLTDTEAFF. CDR3 coding DNA: TGTGCCAGCAGTTACCCTCTGACAGACACTGAAGCTTTCTTT. The V gene is TRBV6-2 or TRBV6-3, the J gene TRBJ1-1, with D possibly being TRBD1 (5 bases). Trimming removed 2 bases at V and 3 bases at J, with 10 bases between. The V gene's germline CDR1 is MNHEY and CDR2 SVGEGT. This CDR3 has 14 residues.

The CDR3 region has the DNA TGTGCCAGCAGCGCGGTTTTTTCACCCCTCCACTTT. Translating it yields CASSAVFSPLHF. V and J are TRBV6-1 and TRBJ1-6; D is unresolved. Germline loops: CDR1 MNHNS, CDR2 SASEGT. This CDR3 spans 12 amino acids. V lost 6 bases, J lost 9 bases, and 9 bases lay in between.